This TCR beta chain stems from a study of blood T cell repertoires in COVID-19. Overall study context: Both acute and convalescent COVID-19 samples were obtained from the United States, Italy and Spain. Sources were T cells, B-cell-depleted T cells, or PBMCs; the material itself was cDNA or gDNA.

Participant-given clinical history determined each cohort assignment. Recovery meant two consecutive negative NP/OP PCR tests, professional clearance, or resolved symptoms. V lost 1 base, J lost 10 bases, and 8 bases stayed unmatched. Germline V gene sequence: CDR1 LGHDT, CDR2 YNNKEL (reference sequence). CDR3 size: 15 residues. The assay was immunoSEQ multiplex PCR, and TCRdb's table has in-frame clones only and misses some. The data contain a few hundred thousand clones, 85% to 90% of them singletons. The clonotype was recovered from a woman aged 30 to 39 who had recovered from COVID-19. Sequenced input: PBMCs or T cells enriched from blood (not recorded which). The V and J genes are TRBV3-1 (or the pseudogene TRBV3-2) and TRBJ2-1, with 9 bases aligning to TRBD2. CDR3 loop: CASSQGIAGVLEQFF. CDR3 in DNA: TGTGCCAGCAGCCAAGGAATAGCGGGAGTTTTGGAGCAGTTCTTC.